The present T cell receptor beta chain was sequenced within a study of T cells in Graves' hyperthyroidism and ophthalmopathy. Germline CDR1 reads MDHEN; CDR2 reads SYDVKM. This CDR3 is built from 12 residues. The V gene lost 5 bases and the J gene lost 10 bases, with 14 bases spanning the gap. The authors deemed Graves' hyperthyroidism stable absent ophthalmopathy progression within 18 months. RNA transcripts yielded amplified TCR beta CDR3 regions. HTBI primers were used for first-round RT-PCR of the TCR CDR3. TCRdb recomputed calls from the multiplex PCR reads with MiXCR, one row per CDR3 protein. The data show a few hundred thousand distinct CDR3 sequences, 14% to 15% seen once.

This receptor was taken from a woman in her 30s with Graves' hyperthyroidism. The sample comprised blood. V usage is TRBV28 and J usage is TRBJ1-1; D gene uncertain. The CDR3 loop reads CASSPRSTVAFF. In DNA, the CDR3 is TGTGCCAGCAGTCCCCGATCGACGGTAGCTTTCTTT. Supplemented by reference TRBV28 and TRBJ1-1, the full variable domain reads DVKVTQSSRYLVKRTGEKVFLECVQDMDHENMFWYRQDPGLGLRLIYFSYDVKMKEKGDIPEGYSVSREKKERFSLILESASTNQTSMYLCASSPRSTVAFFGQGTRLTVV.